This passage covers 6 T cell receptor beta chains from one sample sequenced in a study of blood T cell repertoires in COVID-19. Assay used: immunoSEQ multiplex PCR; TCRdb lists only in-frame clones, some missing. The sample comprises tens of thousands of clones, over 80% of which are singletons, and more than 2.5% rests with the top ten. Sequencing input: peripheral blood. The receptors derive from a man older than 75 with active or convalescent COVID-19.

This CDR3 is CASSQRPFTTSEVDEQFF. CDR3 sequence (DNA): TGTGCCAGCAGCCAAAGGCCGTTCACTACCTCAGAGGTGGATGAGCAGTTCTTC. V and J are TRBV14 and TRBJ2-1; D is unresolved. V was cut by 2 bases and J by 8 bases, with 25 bases left in between. Per germline, CDR1 SGHDN and CDR2 FVKESK. This CDR3 spans 18 amino acids. Filled out from reference TRBV14 and TRBJ2-1, the complete variable domain reads EAGVTQFPSHSVIEKGQTVTLRCDPISGHDNLYWYRRVMGKEIKFLLHFVKESKQDESGMPNNRFLAERTGGTYSTLKVQPAELEDSGVYFCASSQRPFTTSEVDEQFFGPGTRLTVL.

This chain joins TRBV28 and TRBJ1-5; 7 nucleotides align to TRBD1. This CDR3 comprises 15 residues. Trimming removed 5 bases from V and 2 bases from J; junction bases left unmatched: 6. The germline V gene has CDR1 MDHEN and CDR2 SYDVKM. CDR3 sequence: CASSVPGGRNQPQHF. In DNA form, the CDR3 reads TGTGCCAGCAGTGTACCAGGGGGTCGCAATCAGCCCCAGCATTTT.

The chain recombines TRBV5-1 with TRBJ2-2; maybe TRBD2 (5 bases). V was clipped by 4 bases and J by 1 base, with 14 bases between them. This CDR3 has 16 residues. Germline loops: CDR1 SGHRS, CDR2 YFSETQ. The CDR3 region has the DNA TGCGCCAGCAGCCAACGAGGAGGTGGGAACACCGGGGAGCTGTTTTTT. Protein: CASSQRGGGNTGELFF.

CDR3 protein: CASSLFSGYNEQFF. CDR3 DNA: TGTGCCAGCAGCTTGTTCTCGGGGTACAATGAGCAGTTCTTC. The V call is TRBV5-6, the J call TRBJ2-1; D perhaps matches TRBD2 (5 bases). The V end was cut by 1 base, the J end by 4 bases, with 9 bases between. This CDR3 has 14 residues. Germline loops: CDR1 SGHDT, CDR2 YYEEEE.

This clone has a single count. The genes are TRBV19 and TRBJ2-5, with TRBD1 identical over 8 bases. The ends lost 5 bases at V and 4 bases at J; junction bases unmatched: 6. The V gene's germline CDR1 is LNHDA and CDR2 SQIVND (reference sequence). The CDR3 contains 14 residues. In nucleotides, the CDR3 is TGTGCCAGTAGTCCGACAGGGGTGGTAGAGACCCAGTACTTC. The encoded protein is CASSPTGVVETQYF.

The chain is built from TRBV6-2 or TRBV6-3 and TRBJ1-1; 9 bases map to TRBD1. Germline trimming cut 0 bases from V and 3 bases from J; bases unmatched to any gene: 5. The CDR3 length is 16 residues. Germline CDR1 and CDR2: MNHEY and SVGEGT. Here the CDR3 reads CASSYSTRTGDTEAFF. CDR3 sequence (DNA): TGTGCCAGCAGTTACTCGACCCGGACAGGGGACACTGAAGCTTTCTTT.